The 22 T cell receptor beta chains presented below share a single source sample, sequenced in a study of molecular identifiers for immune sequencing clone quantification. MiXCR was run by TCRdb on the PCR reads, yielding one entry per CDR3 protein. The sample records some 580,000 distinct CDR3 sequences, roughly 25% being singletons. The sequencing input was naive CD8+ T cells from blood, with Jurkat cell RNA spiked in. Subset described: FACS-sorted CD8+CD4-CCR7+CD45RA+ naive T cells. The receptors were gathered from a human donor in good health. Some libraries in this study had Jurkat cell RNA spiked in.

The DNA for the CDR3 is TGTGCCACCAGTCATAGGGCGGGAGGTGCCGGGGAGCTGTTTTTT. It is translated as CATSHRAGGAGELFF. V is TRBV24-1 and J is TRBJ2-2; 8 bases map to TRBD2. Germline CDR1 KGHDR, CDR2 SFDVKD. The ends lost 6 bases at V and 6 bases at J; junction bases unmatched: 8. CDR3 length: 15 amino acids.

This clonotype was seen just once. A much larger clone differs from this one at a single base, so this may be a read error. The chain joins TRBV20-1 to TRBJ2-7, with 8 positions matching TRBD1. This CDR3 is built from 19 residues. In germline, CDR1 is DFQATT, CDR2 SNEGSKA (reference sequence). The CDR3 is CSARDNDLGQASKSYGQYF. CDR3 DNA sequence: TGCAGTGCTAGAGATAATGATTTGGGACAGGCCTCGAAGTCCTACGGGCAGTACTTC.

The chain couples TRBV30 to TRBJ2-7, with TRBD1 identical over 9 bases. The CDR3 extends over 14 amino acids. The V gene end was trimmed by 3 bases and the J gene end by 6 bases; junction bases not matched to a gene: 9. The germline CDR1 and CDR2 sequences are GTSNPN and SVGIG (reference sequence). CDR3 in amino acids: CAWSSATGGFEQYF. CDR3 nucleotide sequence: TGTGCCTGGAGCTCCGCGACAGGGGGGTTCGAGCAGTACTTC.

Details on this clonotype: A much larger clone differs by one base, so this may be a read error. The chain combines TRBV27 with TRBJ2-3; 8 bases map to TRBD1. CDR3 length: 18 residues. Germline V gene lookup returns CDR1 MNHEY and CDR2 SMNVEV (reference sequence). The CDR3 spells CARSFLRWGGQGLDTQYF. In DNA form, the CDR3 reads TGTGCCCGCAGTTTCTTGCGCTGGGGCGGACAGGGATTAGATACGCAGTATTTT.

As to this clonotype: This could be a read error, since a much larger clone is one nucleotide away. The gene calls are TRBV2 and TRBJ2-7; D might be TRBD1 (6 bases). The germline CDR1 and CDR2 sequences are SNHLY and FYNNEI. V was shortened by 2 bases and J by 6 bases, with 20 bases between the two germline ends. The CDR3 spans 16 residues. DNA of the CDR3: TGTGCCAGCAGTGAAATCGGCAGGCAGGGGTCCCTCGAGCAGTACTTC. Residues: CASSEIGRQGSLEQYF.

About this clonotype itself: A read error may explain this, as a much larger clone is one base away. V usage is TRBV6-1 and J usage is TRBJ1-4; weak D call: TRBD1 (6 bases). Germline CDR1 and CDR2: MNHNS and SASEGT. CDR3 length: 15 amino acids. The CDR3 here is CASGEADRRTEKLFF. The CDR3 region has the DNA TGTGCCAGCGGTGAAGCCGACAGGAGAACCGAAAAACTGTTTTTT.

This clonotype was picked up many times. The CDR3 spells CASSTHRDRSTDTQYF. CDR3 coding DNA: TGTGCCAGCAGTACCCACCGGGACAGAAGCACAGATACGCAGTATTTT. This chain joins TRBV6-1 and TRBJ2-3; 7 bases agree with TRBD1. The CDR3 is 16 amino acids. Germline V gene data show CDR1 as MNHNS and CDR2 as SASEGT. V lost 5 bases and J lost 0; bases outside the gene matches: 8.

Notes on this clonotype: A much larger clone lies one base from this, so it may be a read error. The chain is built from TRBV29-1 and TRBJ2-1; 8 nucleotides line up with TRBD2. This CDR3 has 13 amino acids. Germline CDR1 and CDR2: SQVTM and ANQGSEA. Trimming removed 8 bases from V and 5 bases from J; junction bases left unmatched: 8. The CDR3 loop reads CSTGLVGNNEQFF. The CDR3 nucleotides are TGCAGCACGGGACTAGTGGGGAACAATGAGCAGTTCTTC.

In this sample, this clonotype turned up many times. The CDR3 here is CASSLIMGLTSTDTQYF. DNA for the CDR3: TGTGCCAGCAGTTTAATCATGGGACTAACTAGCACAGATACGCAGTATTTT. The chain carries TRBV28 and TRBJ2-3; the match to TRBD2 covers 7 bases. This CDR3 comprises 17 residues. Germline values: CDR1 MDHEN, CDR2 SYDVKM. V shed 2 bases and J 0 bases; nucleotides not matched to a gene: 8.

This chain joins TRBV30 and TRBJ1-1; TRBD1 might be the D (6 bases). V dropped 2 bases and J dropped 4 bases, with 14 bases sitting between them. Germline CDR1 and CDR2: GTSNPN and SVGIG (reference sequence). This CDR3 spans 14 amino acids. The CDR3 region is CAWSPGRGVTEAFF. The CDR3, as DNA: TGTGCCTGGAGTCCCGGCAGGGGTGTCACTGAAGCTTTCTTT.

This clonotype was picked up a small number of times. This sequence joins TRBV4-1 and TRBJ2-1; 9 bases match TRBD2. The CDR3 spans 16 residues. Losses at the gene ends were 0 bases for V and 8 bases for J; bases not matched to a gene: 8. Germline values: CDR1 MGHRA, CDR2 YSYEKL. CDR3 DNA sequence: TGCGCCAGCAGCCAAGATGGCGGCGGGAGGGGATATGAGCAGTTCTTC. Translation gives CASSQDGGGRGYEQFF.

As concerns this clonotype: This may stem from a read error, because a much larger clone lies one nucleotide away. The CDR3 does not end in the conserved phenylalanine or tryptophan, so this is likely a read error. J is TRBJ2-3 and V is TRBV7-2; TRBD2 matches 14 bases. Losses at the gene ends were 3 bases for V and 4 bases for J; bases not matched to a gene: 6. The CDR3 extends over 17 amino acids. The germline V gene has CDR1 SGHTA and CDR2 FQGNSA. The CDR3 reads CASSLGLAGVSADTQYS. Here the CDR3 DNA reads TGTGCCAGCAGCTTGGGACTAGCGGGAGTAAGTGCAGATACGCAGTATTCT.

Ten or more counts support this clonotype. The chain employs TRBV28 and TRBJ2-3; unclear D gene. Germline values: CDR1 MDHEN, CDR2 SYDVKM. V lost 6 bases, J lost 0 bases, and 13 bases lay in between. The CDR3 runs 15 residues. CDR3 sequence: CASSELGSSTDTQYF. The CDR3 nucleotides are TGTGCCAGCAGCGAACTGGGCAGTAGCACAGATACGCAGTATTTT.

This clonotype was observed many times. The chain uses TRBV12-3 or TRBV12-4 and TRBJ2-7; 12 nucleotides agree with TRBD1. This CDR3 comprises 14 residues. Trimming cost V 5 bases and J 6 bases; bases outside gene matches: 5. The CDR3 is CASSPGDRGREQYF. CDR3 nucleotide sequence: TGTGCCAGCAGTCCGGGGGACAGGGGGCGCGAGCAGTACTTC.

The table lists this clonotype with many counts. This chain uses TRBV9 with TRBJ2-3; D gene ambiguous. Germline V gene lookup returns CDR1 SGDLS and CDR2 YYNGEE. The CDR3 consists of 14 residues. The V end lost 0 bases, the J end lost 4 bases, and 9 bases lay between the germline ends. The CDR3 DNA reads TGTGCCAGCAGCGTAGCTTCCTACTCAGATACGCAGTATTTT. The encoded protein is CASSVASYSDTQYF.

This clonotype has a count of ten or more. This chain links TRBV28 with TRBJ1-6; 7 bases fit TRBD1. In germline, CDR1 is MDHEN, CDR2 SYDVKM. CDR3 length: 14 residues. The ends lost 3 bases at V and 8 bases at J; junction bases unmatched: 4. As DNA, the CDR3 is TGTGCCAGCAGTTTTCAAGGGGGCGATTCACCCCTCCACTTT. This codes for CASSFQGGDSPLHF. Supplemented by reference TRBV28 and TRBJ1-6, the full variable domain reads DVKVTQSSRYLVKRTGEKVFLECVQDMDHENMFWYRQDPGLGLRLIYFSYDVKMKEKGDIPEGYSVSREKKERFSLILESASTNQTSMYLCASSFQGGDSPLHFGNGTRLTVT.

This clonotype was picked up a small number of times. The J gene is TRBJ2-5, the V gene TRBV11-2; D not certain. The CDR3 loop spans 14 amino acids. Germline CDR1 is SGHAT and CDR2 is FQNNGV. V was trimmed by 3 bases and J by 5 bases, leaving 13 bases between them. This chain's CDR3 is CASSLFSSPETQYF. The CDR3 region has the DNA TGTGCCAGCAGCTTGTTCTCTTCCCCCGAGACCCAGTACTTC.

Concerning this clonotype itself: Given a much more abundant clone one base away, this may be a read error. The V gene is TRBV7-2, the J gene TRBJ2-7, with 11 bases aligning to TRBD2. The CDR3 runs 16 residues. J gave up 3 bases and V 4 bases, and 8 bases lay outside the gene matches. Germline V gene sequence: CDR1 SGHTA, CDR2 FQGNSA. In nucleotides, the CDR3 is TGTGCCAGCAGCTCAGGCTGGACTAGCGGGCTCTACGAGCAGTACTTC. Protein product: CASSSGWTSGLYEQYF.

CDR3: CASSLSPWEGPYNEQFF. CDR3 nucleotides: TGTGCCAGCAGTTTAAGTCCGTGGGAGGGCCCTTACAATGAGCAGTTCTTC. This chain links TRBV27 with TRBJ2-1; 7 bases are shared with TRBD2. Germline CDR1 is MNHEY and CDR2 is SMNVEV (reference sequence). The CDR3 is made up of 17 amino acids. Losses at the gene ends were 2 bases for V and 4 bases for J; bases not matched to a gene: 11.

In its sample, this clonotype was seen many times. The chain has TRBV14 and TRBJ1-1; 11 nucleotides agree with TRBD1. Germline loops: CDR1 SGHDN, CDR2 FVKESK. Unmatched junction bases numbered 10, after V lost 3 bases and J lost 4 bases. This CDR3 is built from 17 residues. The CDR3 DNA reads TGTGCCAGCAGCCACGGACAGGGGGCAGGTTGGGTCACTGAAGCTTTCTTT. Translation: CASSHGQGAGWVTEAFF.

A few counts support this clonotype. The chain combines TRBV27 with TRBJ2-7; D is unresolved. Germline-derived CDR1 and CDR2 are MNHEY and SMNVEV (reference sequence). The CDR3 length is 14 residues. Trimming pared 5 bases from V and 2 bases from J, leaving 13 bases between. The CDR3 sequence: CASSPSVGAYEQYF. CDR3 DNA: TGTGCCAGCAGTCCTTCGGTCGGAGCCTACGAGCAGTACTTC.

In this sample, this clonotype turned up once. Sequence at one end of the junction differs from germline and may be a read error. This chain joins TRBV7-7 and TRBJ2-3, with D unresolved. The CDR3 has 13 amino acids. Germline V CDR1 and CDR2: SSHAT, FNYEAQ (reference sequence). The CDR3 spells CASSFETRGTQYF. In DNA form, the CDR3 reads TGTGCTAGCAGCTTTGAGACACGTGGTACGCAGTATTTT.